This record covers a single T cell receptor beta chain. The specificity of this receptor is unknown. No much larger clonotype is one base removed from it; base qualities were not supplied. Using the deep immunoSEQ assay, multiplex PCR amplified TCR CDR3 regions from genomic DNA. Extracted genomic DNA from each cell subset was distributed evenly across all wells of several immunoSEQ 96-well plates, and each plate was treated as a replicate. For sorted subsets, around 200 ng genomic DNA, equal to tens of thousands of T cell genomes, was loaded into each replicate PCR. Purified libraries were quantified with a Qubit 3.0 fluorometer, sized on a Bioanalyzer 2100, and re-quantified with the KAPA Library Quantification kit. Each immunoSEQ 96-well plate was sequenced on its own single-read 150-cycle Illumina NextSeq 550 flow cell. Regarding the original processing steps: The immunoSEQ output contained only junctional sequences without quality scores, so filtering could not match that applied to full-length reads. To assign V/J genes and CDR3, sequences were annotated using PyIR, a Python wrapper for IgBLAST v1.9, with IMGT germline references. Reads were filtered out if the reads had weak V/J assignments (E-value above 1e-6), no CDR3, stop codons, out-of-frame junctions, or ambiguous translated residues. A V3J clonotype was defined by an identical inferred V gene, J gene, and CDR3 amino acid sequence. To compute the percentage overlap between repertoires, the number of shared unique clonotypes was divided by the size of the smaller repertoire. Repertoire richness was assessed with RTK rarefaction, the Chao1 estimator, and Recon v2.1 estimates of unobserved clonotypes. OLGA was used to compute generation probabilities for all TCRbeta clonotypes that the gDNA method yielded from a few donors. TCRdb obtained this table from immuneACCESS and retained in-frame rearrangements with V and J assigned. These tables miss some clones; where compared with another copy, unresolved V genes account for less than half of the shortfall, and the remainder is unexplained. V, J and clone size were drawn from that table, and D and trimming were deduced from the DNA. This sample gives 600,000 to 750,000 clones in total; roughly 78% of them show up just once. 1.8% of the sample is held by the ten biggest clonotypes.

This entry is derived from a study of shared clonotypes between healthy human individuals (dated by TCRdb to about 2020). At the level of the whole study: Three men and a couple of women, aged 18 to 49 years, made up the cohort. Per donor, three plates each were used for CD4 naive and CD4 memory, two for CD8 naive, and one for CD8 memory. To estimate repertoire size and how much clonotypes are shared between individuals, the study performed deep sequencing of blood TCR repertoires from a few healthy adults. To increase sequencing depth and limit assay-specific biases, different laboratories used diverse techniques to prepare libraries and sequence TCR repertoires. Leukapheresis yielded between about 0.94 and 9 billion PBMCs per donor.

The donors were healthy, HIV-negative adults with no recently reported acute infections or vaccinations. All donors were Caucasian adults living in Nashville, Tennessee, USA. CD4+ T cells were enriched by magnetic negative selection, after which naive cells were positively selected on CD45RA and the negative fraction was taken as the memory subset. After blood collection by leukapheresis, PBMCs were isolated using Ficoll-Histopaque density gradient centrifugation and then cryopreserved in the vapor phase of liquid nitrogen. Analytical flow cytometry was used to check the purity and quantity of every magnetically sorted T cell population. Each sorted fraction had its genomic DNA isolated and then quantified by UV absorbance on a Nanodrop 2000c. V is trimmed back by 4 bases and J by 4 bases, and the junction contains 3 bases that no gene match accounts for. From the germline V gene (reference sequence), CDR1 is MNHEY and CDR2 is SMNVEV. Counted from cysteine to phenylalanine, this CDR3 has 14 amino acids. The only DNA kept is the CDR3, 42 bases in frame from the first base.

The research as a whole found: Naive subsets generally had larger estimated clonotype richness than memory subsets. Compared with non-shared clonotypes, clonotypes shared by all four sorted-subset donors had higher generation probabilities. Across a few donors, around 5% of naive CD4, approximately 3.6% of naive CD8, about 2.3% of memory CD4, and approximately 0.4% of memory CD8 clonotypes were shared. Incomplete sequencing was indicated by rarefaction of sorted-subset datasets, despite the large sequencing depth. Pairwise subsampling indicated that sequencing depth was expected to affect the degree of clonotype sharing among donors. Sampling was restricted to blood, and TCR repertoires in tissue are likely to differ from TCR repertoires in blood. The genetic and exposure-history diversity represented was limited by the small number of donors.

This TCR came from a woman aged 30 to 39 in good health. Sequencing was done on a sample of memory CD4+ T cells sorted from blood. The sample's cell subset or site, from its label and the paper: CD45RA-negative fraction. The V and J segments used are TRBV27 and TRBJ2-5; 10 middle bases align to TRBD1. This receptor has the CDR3 CASSSGQGRETQYF. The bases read TGTGCCAGCAGTTCGGGACAGGGGAGAGAGACCCAGTACTTC.